Below, one TCR beta chain is given with its context. The protocol was immunoSEQ multiplex PCR, while the TCRdb copy is restricted to in-frame clones and leaves out a portion. Of 86,000 or so clones listed, over 85% were seen once; the top ten hold about 1.4%. The sample comes from a study of human versus mouse CDR3 diversity and MHC coevolution. V lost 0 bases and J lost 12, with 14 bases in between. The CDR3 spans 13 residues. Per germline, CDR1 LNHNV and CDR2 YYDKDF (reference sequence). This receptor was identified in a person aged 30-69 years in good health. The chain recombines TRBV15 with TRBJ1-1; the D is unclear. Specimen: naive CD4+ T cells from blood. The sample's subset: CD45RO-negative CD62L-positive naive CD4 T cells. The chain's CDR3 is CATSRDQPGRTFF. The CDR3 DNA reads as TGTGCCACCAGCAGAGATCAGCCGGGTCGGACTTTCTTT.